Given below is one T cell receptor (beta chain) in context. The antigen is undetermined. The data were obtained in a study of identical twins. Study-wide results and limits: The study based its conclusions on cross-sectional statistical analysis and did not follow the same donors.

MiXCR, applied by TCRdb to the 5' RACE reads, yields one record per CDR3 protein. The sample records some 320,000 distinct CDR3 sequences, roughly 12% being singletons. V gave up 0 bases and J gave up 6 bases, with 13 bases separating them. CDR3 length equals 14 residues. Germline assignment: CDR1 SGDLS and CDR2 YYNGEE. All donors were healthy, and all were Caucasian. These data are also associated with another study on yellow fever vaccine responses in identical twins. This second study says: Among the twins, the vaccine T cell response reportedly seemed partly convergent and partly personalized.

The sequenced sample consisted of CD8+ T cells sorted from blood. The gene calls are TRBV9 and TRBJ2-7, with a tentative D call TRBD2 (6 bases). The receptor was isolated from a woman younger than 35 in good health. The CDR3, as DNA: TGTGCCAGCAGCGTAGACGGGAGCCGAGGCGAGCAGTACTTC. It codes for CASSVDGSRGEQYF.